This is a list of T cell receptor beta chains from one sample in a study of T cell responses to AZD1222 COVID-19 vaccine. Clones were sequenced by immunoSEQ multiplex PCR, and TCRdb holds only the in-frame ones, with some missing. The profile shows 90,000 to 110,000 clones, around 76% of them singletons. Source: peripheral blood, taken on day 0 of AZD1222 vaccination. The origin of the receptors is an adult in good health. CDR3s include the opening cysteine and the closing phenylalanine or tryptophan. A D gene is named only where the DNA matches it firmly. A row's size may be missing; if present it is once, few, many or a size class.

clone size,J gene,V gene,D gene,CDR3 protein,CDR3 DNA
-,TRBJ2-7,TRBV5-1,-,CASSLGGGYYEQYF,TGCGCCAGCAGCTTGGGGGGCGGATACTACGAGCAGTACTTC
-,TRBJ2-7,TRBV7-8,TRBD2,CATAGRGANEQYF,TGTGCCACTGCGGGGCGGGGGGCTAACGAGCAGTACTTC
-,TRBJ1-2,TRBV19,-,CASSTRRGLYGYTF,TGTGCCAGTAGTACCCGCCGCGGCCTCTATGGCTACACCTTC
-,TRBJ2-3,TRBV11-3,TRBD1,CASSQGQTDTQYF,TGTGCCAGCAGCCAGGGACAGACAGATACGCAGTATTTT
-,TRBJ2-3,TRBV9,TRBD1,CASSEIAGTATDTQYF,TGTGCCAGCAGCGAAATCGCCGGGACAGCCACAGATACGCAGTATTTT
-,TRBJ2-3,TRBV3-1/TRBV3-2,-,CASSQGINPGDTQYF,TGTGCCAGCAGCCAAGGCATAAACCCAGGAGATACGCAGTATTTT
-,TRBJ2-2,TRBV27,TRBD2,CASRGLAGGPNTGELFF,TGTGCCAGCAGAGGACTAGCGGGGGGTCCGAACACCGGGGAGCTGTTTTTT
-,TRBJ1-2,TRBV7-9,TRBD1,CASSLEIGQGRYGYTF,TGTGCCAGCAGCTTAGAAATCGGACAGGGCAGGTATGGCTACACCTTC
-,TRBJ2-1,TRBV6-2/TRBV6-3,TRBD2,CASSFWTSGVHNEQFF,TGTGCCAGCAGCTTTTGGACTAGCGGGGTCCACAATGAGCAGTTCTTC
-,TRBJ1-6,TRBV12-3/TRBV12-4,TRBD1,CASQPGGDSPLHF,TGTGCCAGCCAACCAGGGGGCGATTCACCCCTCCACTTT
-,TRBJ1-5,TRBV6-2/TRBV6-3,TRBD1,CASSTLSAGGDQPQHF,TGTGCCAGCAGCACACTTTCGGCAGGGGGGGATCAGCCCCAGCATTTT
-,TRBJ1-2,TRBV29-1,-,CSAAMAGPNYGYTF,TGCAGCGCGGCGATGGCGGGGCCCAACTATGGCTACACCTTC
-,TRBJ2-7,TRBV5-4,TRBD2,CASSLAGPYEQYF,TGTGCCAGCAGCTTAGCGGGGCCCTACGAGCAGTACTTC
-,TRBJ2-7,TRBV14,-,CASSQEAGRIRSEQYF,TGTGCCAGCAGCCAAGAAGCGGGCAGGATCCGGTCGGAGCAGTACTTC
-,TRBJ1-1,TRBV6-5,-,CASSKTENTEAFF,TGTGCCAGCAGCAAGACAGAGAACACTGAAGCTTTCTTT
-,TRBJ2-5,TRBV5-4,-,CASSQTPEGETQYF,TGTGCCAGCAGCCAAACGCCAGAGGGAGAGACCCAGTACTTC
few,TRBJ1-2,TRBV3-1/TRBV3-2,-,CASSASVNSHYGYTF,TGTGCCAGCAGCGCAAGCGTAAATTCCCACTATGGCTACACCTTC
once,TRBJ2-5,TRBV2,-,CASSLGGLQETQYF,TGTGCCAGCAGTCTGGGGGGTCTACAAGAGACCCAGTACTTC
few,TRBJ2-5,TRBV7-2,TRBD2,CASSLVSRGGETQYF,TGTGCCAGCAGCTTAGTGTCTCGCGGGGGTGAGACCCAGTACTTC
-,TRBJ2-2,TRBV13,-,CASSLEWQGNTGELFF,TGTGCCAGCAGCTTAGAGTGGCAGGGGAACACCGGGGAGCTGTTTTTT
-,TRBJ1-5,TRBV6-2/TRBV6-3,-,CASSTRPNGGNQPQHF,TGTGCCAGCAGTACCCGACCCAATGGGGGCAATCAGCCCCAGCATTTT
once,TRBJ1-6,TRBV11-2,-,CASSLWGTVSSYNSPLHF,TGTGCCAGCAGCTTATGGGGGACGGTGAGCTCCTATAATTCACCCCTCCACTTT
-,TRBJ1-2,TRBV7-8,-,CASSPHGGGYTF,TGTGCCAGCAGCCCTCACGGGGGTGGCTACACCTTC
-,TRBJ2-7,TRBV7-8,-,CASSLSDSTYEQYF,TGTGCCAGCAGCTTAAGTGATTCTACCTACGAGCAGTACTTC
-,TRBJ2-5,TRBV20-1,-,CSASLTGQETQYF,TGCAGTGCTAGTCTCACAGGACAAGAGACCCAGTACTTC
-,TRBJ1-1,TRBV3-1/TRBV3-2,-,CASSQLHRAREAFF,TGTGCCAGCAGCCAATTGCACAGGGCTCGGGAAGCTTTCTTT
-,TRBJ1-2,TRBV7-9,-,CASSPGPATGYTF,TGTGCCAGCAGCCCGGGACCAGCAACCGGCTACACCTTC